Detailed here is one T cell receptor beta chain. The antigen remains undetermined. The data stem from a study of OX40 agonist ivuxolimab in advanced cancers. Study results and caveats: CD8+ T cells showed, on average, more clonal expansion than CD4+ cells.

The sampling schedule covered blood at baseline, cycle 4 day 1, and cycle 7 day 1. Per the germline V gene, CDR1 is SGDLS and CDR2 is YYNGEE. Trimming removed 4 bases at V and 5 bases at J, with 19 bases between. The CDR3 loop spans 15 amino acids. The assay was immunoSEQ multiplex PCR, and TCRdb's table has in-frame clones only and misses some. In the table there are about 74,000 clones, approximately 90% of which are singletons. The sequencing used CD4+ or CD8+ T cells sorted from blood, collected in a trial of the OX40 agonist ivuxolimab. The chain joins TRBV9 to TRBJ2-7; D tentatively reads TRBD1 or TRBD2 (5 bases each). This sequence was found in an adult with an advanced solid tumor such as melanoma, head and neck, liver or kidney cancer. The CDR3 loop is CASSSEGRDGNEQYF. The CDR3 DNA is TGTGCCAGCAGCTCTGAAGGTAGGGACGGCAACGAGCAGTACTTC.